Listed below are T cell receptor beta chains from one sample, sequenced in a study of beta chain features in type 1 diabetes. The method was immunoSEQ multiplex PCR; TCRdb's version includes in-frame clones alone and lacks a portion of them. The sample shows 550,000 to 850,000 clones, 13% of them seen only once. Input material: naive CD4+ T cells from blood. These receptors all stem from a man aged 18 to 29 with type 1 diabetes. CDR3s include the opening cysteine and the closing phenylalanine or tryptophan. Fields, in order: D gene, V gene, clone size, CDR3 length, J gene, CDR3 protein, CDR3 DNA. The D gene is left open where the match is weak. For some rows the clone size is stated as once, few or many, or as a class when expanded; others skip it.

>-|TRBV7-2|-|14|TRBJ1-3
CASSRGVTGNTIYF
TGTGCCAGCAGCCGAGGGGTAACTGGAAACACCATATATTTT
>TRBD2|TRBV2|few|14|TRBJ2-7
CASTESGGTYEQYF
TGTGCCAGCACCGAGTCGGGGGGGACCTACGAGCAGTACTTC
>-|TRBV2|few|16|TRBJ1-1
CASKVSGGVMNTEAFF
TGTGCCAGCAAAGTCTCGGGGGGCGTGATGAACACTGAAGCTTTCTTT
>-|TRBV7-9|-|15|TRBJ1-1
CASSSWLGVNTEAFF
TGTGCCAGCAGCTCCTGGTTGGGTGTGAACACTGAAGCTTTCTTT
>-|TRBV9|few|16|TRBJ2-1
CASSVNQGTPYNEQFF
TGTGCCAGCAGCGTAAACCAGGGGACCCCCTACAATGAGCAGTTCTTC
>-|TRBV28|few|14|TRBJ1-1
CASSRLSRNTEAFF
TGTGCCAGCAGCCGGCTGAGTAGGAACACTGAAGCTTTCTTT
>-|TRBV7-9|-|14|TRBJ1-1
CASSAGGGTTEAFF
TGTGCCAGCAGCGCTGGGGGAGGAACGACTGAAGCTTTCTTT
>-|TRBV5-1|-|15|TRBJ2-3
CASSLVTVNTDTQYF
TGCGCCAGCAGCTTGGTTACGGTCAACACAGATACGCAGTATTTT
>TRBD1|TRBV28|few|14|TRBJ1-5
CASSLPGGNQPQHF
TGTGCCAGCAGTCTTCCAGGGGGGAATCAGCCCCAGCATTTT
>TRBD1|TRBV19|few|14|TRBJ2-7
CASSILDRGGEQYF
TGTGCCAGTAGTATCCTAGACAGGGGTGGCGAGCAGTACTTC
>-|TRBV19|-|15|TRBJ2-7
CASSVDRQRAYEQYF
TGTGCCAGTAGTGTCGACAGGCAACGAGCCTACGAGCAGTACTTC
>TRBD1|TRBV19|-|13|TRBJ2-4
CASSGTALSIQYF
TGTGCCAGTAGTGGGACAGCGCTAAGCATTCAGTACTTC
>-|TRBV12-5|-|11|TRBJ1-1
CASGPLEVAFF
TGTGCTAGTGGTCCTCTAGAGGTGGCTTTCTTT
>-|TRBV7-2|-|12|TRBJ2-3
CASSYLEGTQYF
TGTGCCAGCAGCTACTTAGAGGGTACGCAGTATTTT
>-|TRBV5-1|-|14|TRBJ2-7
CASSLAGAVREQYF
TGCGCCAGCAGCTTGGCAGGGGCCGTTAGGGAGCAGTACTTC
>-|TRBV29-1|-|13|TRBJ2-5
CSVEDRREPTQYF
TGCAGCGTTGAAGATCGGAGGGAGCCGACCCAGTACTTC
>-|TRBV2|-|15|TRBJ2-7
CASSEKRQGGYEQYF
TGTGCCAGCAGTGAAAAACGCCAGGGAGGCTACGAGCAGTACTTC
>-|TRBV7-9|-|15|TRBJ1-2
CASSLEGPDNYGYTF
TGTGCCAGCAGCTTAGAGGGACCTGATAACTATGGCTACACCTTC
>TRBD2|TRBV27|-|13|TRBJ2-7
CASQRTSGYEQYF
TGTGCCAGCCAGCGGACTAGCGGGTACGAGCAGTACTTC
>-|TRBV6-5|-|15|TRBJ1-2
CATLLPTGLNYGYTF
TGTGCCACCTTACTCCCGACAGGCCTTAACTATGGCTACACCTTC
>-|TRBV28|few|17|TRBJ2-3
CASSLARGVWGTDTQYF
TGTGCCAGCAGTTTAGCCAGGGGGGTGTGGGGCACAGATACGCAGTATTTT
>-|TRBV27|-|14|TRBJ1-1
CASSFGYTGTEAFF
TGTGCCAGCAGTTTTGGTTACACGGGAACTGAAGCTTTCTTT
>-|TRBV7-9|-|14|TRBJ2-5
CASSSRSNEETQYF
TGTGCCAGCAGTTCCAGATCCAACGAAGAGACCCAGTACTTC
>TRBD1|TRBV25-1|few|15|TRBJ2-3
CASSERTGGTDTQYF
TGTGCCAGCAGTGAAAGGACAGGGGGCACAGATACGCAGTATTTT
>TRBD1|TRBV30|-|14|TRBJ1-4
CAWSTGTGNEKLFF
TGTGCCTGGAGTACCGGGACAGGCAATGAAAAACTGTTTTTT
>TRBD1|TRBV6-5|-|14|TRBJ2-1
CASSTGDGGNEQFF
TGTGCCAGTTCTACAGGGGATGGGGGCAATGAGCAGTTCTTC
>-|TRBV7-9|few|14|TRBJ2-7
CASSRPPKTYEQYF
TGTGCCAGCAGCCGCCCCCCGAAGACCTACGAGCAGTACTTC
>TRBD1|TRBV18|-|12|TRBJ1-2
CASSLTGEYYTF
TGTGCCAGCTCCTTGACAGGGGAGTATTACACCTTC
>TRBD1|TRBV11-3|-|14|TRBJ1-4
CASSSPHRGEKLFF
TGTGCCAGCAGCTCTCCTCACAGGGGTGAAAAACTGTTTTTT
>-|TRBV7-2|-|15|TRBJ2-1
CASSLYLPRVIEQFF
TGTGCCAGCAGCCTATATCTACCCAGGGTTATTGAGCAGTTCTTC
>-|TRBV4-1|-|18|TRBJ1-1
CASRRALQGPRGNTEAFF
TGCGCCAGCAGAAGAGCTCTACAGGGACCGCGGGGGAACACTGAAGCTTTCTTT
>-|TRBV6-1|-|19|TRBJ1-3
CASSDSSPYLTISGNTIYF
TGTGCCAGCAGTGACAGCAGCCCTTATCTTACCATCTCTGGAAACACCATATATTTT
>-|TRBV10-2|-|16|TRBJ2-6
CASSEARGIGANVLTF
TGCGCCAGCAGTGAGGCCAGGGGAATTGGGGCCAACGTCCTGACTTTC
>-|TRBV7-8|-|14|TRBJ1-6
CASSFKTGQSPLHF
TGTGCCAGCAGCTTCAAAACAGGGCAATCACCCCTCCACTTT
>-|TRBV28|-|15|TRBJ2-7
CASSLRAVARYEQYF
TGTGCCAGCAGTTTAAGGGCAGTTGCCCGCTACGAGCAGTACTTC
>-|TRBV7-9|few|15|TRBJ2-7
CASSLWVSGLYEQYF
TGTGCCAGCAGCTTATGGGTGAGCGGCCTCTACGAGCAGTACTTC
>TRBD2|TRBV6-5|-|16|TRBJ2-1
CASSSPAGGSYNEQFF
TGTGCCAGCAGTTCCCCCGCGGGAGGCTCCTACAATGAGCAGTTCTTC
>TRBD1|TRBV27|-|17|TRBJ2-7
CASSLYSRQGAWYEQYF
TGTGCCAGCAGTTTATACTCCCGACAGGGGGCTTGGTACGAGCAGTACTTC
>-|TRBV2|-|13|TRBJ2-7
CASSEADPYEQYF
TGTGCCAGCAGTGAAGCCGACCCGTACGAGCAGTACTTC
>TRBD1|TRBV19|few|12|TRBJ1-2
CASRAGGTGYTF
TGTGCCAGTAGGGCAGGGGGCACCGGCTACACCTTC
>-|TRBV11-2|-|11|TRBJ2-7
CASSTAYEQYF
TGTGCCAGCAGCACAGCCTACGAGCAGTACTTC
>-|TRBV15|-|12|TRBJ2-5
CATSRETLTQYF
TGTGCCACCAGCAGAGAGACTTTGACCCAGTACTTC
>-|TRBV9|few|15|TRBJ1-1
CASSAPEKLNTEAFF
TGTGCCAGCAGCGCCCCCGAAAAGTTGAACACTGAAGCTTTCTTT